These 29 T cell receptor beta chains came from one sample sequenced in a study of blood T cells in healthy people across ages (dated by TCRdb to about 2015). Receptor libraries were prepared by 5' RACE. Instrument on record: Illumina HiSeq 2500. A second roughly 6 to 11 cycle PCR used a sample-barcoded 5' primer and a J-beta primer mix. TCRdb applied fastp at Q25 and MiXCR to the public reads, then kept only in-frame beta chains. Merged by CDR3 protein, the rows form single entries marked with the most common genes and DNA. The sample yields fewer than 800,000 distinct CDR3 sequences; approximately 31% were counted once. The ten largest clonotypes hold approximately 15% of the sample. The specimen was blood. The receptor set was obtained from a woman of 80 years or more in good health. Donor details come from another sample of the same person, matched by shared clones.

This clonotype was detected ten times or more. V and J are TRBV10-3 and TRBJ2-7; possibly TRBD1 for D (6 bases). In germline, CDR1 is ENHRY, CDR2 SYGVKD. The CDR3 runs to 12 residues. V lost 8 bases and J lost 2, with 10 bases in between. The CDR3 coding sequence is TGTGCCATCGAGGACAGCACCTACGAGCAGTACTTC. Residues: CAIEDSTYEQYF.

This clonotype has a count of ten or more. The chain uses TRBV28 and TRBJ1-5; possibly TRBD1 for D (5 bases). CDR1 is MDHEN, CDR2 SYDVKM, per germline. The CDR3 is 15 residues long. Trimming removed 2 bases at V and 7 bases at J, with 15 bases between. The CDR3 is CASSLGQGYRQPQHF. CDR3 nucleotide sequence: TGTGCCAGCAGTTTAGGCCAGGGTTACCGACAGCCCCAGCATTTT.

V gene TRBV12-3 or TRBV12-4 combines with J gene TRBJ1-1; 7 positions agree with TRBD1. J lost 4 bases, V lost 6 bases, and 5 bases had no gene match. This CDR3 has 13 amino acids. The CDR3 DNA follows: TGTGCCAGCAGGAAGGGGGCGAGCACTGAAGCTTTCTTT. The encoded protein is CASRKGASTEAFF.

There are many counts of this clonotype. This chain joins TRBV4-1 and TRBJ2-3; D is unresolved. Looked up from germline, CDR1 is MGHRA and CDR2 is YSYEKL. The CDR3 contains 14 residues. V was clipped by 5 bases and J by 2 bases, with 11 bases between them. The CDR3 DNA reads as TGCGCCAGCAGCTCTGACGTAAACACAGATACGCAGTATTTT. Its translation: CASSSDVNTDTQYF.

For this clonotype: This may come from a read error, since a much larger clone is one base off. This chain links TRBV6-2 or TRBV6-3 with TRBJ2-3; 8 positions match TRBD2. This CDR3 has 17 residues. Per the germline V gene, CDR1 is MNHEY and CDR2 is SVGEGT. V shed 4 bases, J shed 4 bases, and the junction held 13 bases outside the gene matches. The CDR3 DNA reads TGTGCCAGCAGTTCAAGCGGGGGCCTCGAGTCCGCAGATACGCAGTATTTT. Encoded protein: CASSSSGGLESADTQYF.

This clonotype was counted many times. The genes are TRBV18 and TRBJ2-2; D unclear. Trimming took off 2 bases at V and 5 bases at J, with 3 bases between the two ends. The CDR3 extends over 12 amino acids. CDR1 KGHSH and CDR2 LQKENI come from the germline V gene. In DNA, the CDR3 is TGTGCCAGCTCACCAAAAACCGGGGAGCTGTTTTTT. It encodes CASSPKTGELFF.

With respect to this clonotype: Being one base from a much bigger clone, this may be a read error. The chain has TRBV5-1 and TRBJ2-3, with D uncertain. Germline V gene data show CDR1 as SGHRS and CDR2 as YFSETQ. This CDR3 has 11 amino acids. Trimming removed 8 bases at V and 7 bases at J, with 11 bases between. CDR3 nucleotide sequence: TGCGCCAGGTTCAGTGGGAATACGCAGTATTTT. It translates to CARFSGNTQYF.

This clonotype came up a few times. The V and J genes are TRBV12-3 or TRBV12-4 and TRBJ1-5, with D possibly TRBD1 on 5 matching bases. V lost 1 base to trimming and J lost 1 base, with 8 bases between them. The CDR3 is made up of 15 amino acids. Written as DNA, the CDR3 is TGTGCCAGCAGTTTAGGGGGGATCAGCAATCAGCCCCAGCATTTT. It specifies CASSLGGISNQPQHF.

This clonotype has at least ten counts. The chain is built from TRBV20-1 and TRBJ2-3, with D tentatively TRBD2 (6 bases). The V gene's germline CDR1 is DFQATT and CDR2 SNEGSKA (reference sequence). The CDR3 length is 14 residues. Trimming took 6 bases from V and 0 from J, leaving 13 bases between them. The CDR3 bases are TGCAGTGCCGTTCCGGGACTTAGCACAGATACGCAGTATTTT. The encoded protein is CSAVPGLSTDTQYF.

V gene TRBV20-1 combines with J gene TRBJ1-5, with a tentative D call TRBD1 (6 bases). The CDR3 length is 13 residues. The V gene lost 2 bases and the J gene lost 3 bases, with 8 bases spanning the gap. Germline V gene lookup returns CDR1 DFQATT and CDR2 SNEGSKA (reference sequence). This CDR3 reads CSARRGDNQPQHF. The CDR3 DNA reads TGCAGTGCTAGAAGGGGGGACAATCAGCCCCAGCATTTT.

V and J are TRBV29-1 and TRBJ2-1; 11 bases map to TRBD1. This CDR3 spans 12 amino acids. Germline-derived CDR1 and CDR2 are SQVTM and ANQGSEA. The V and J ends lost 4 bases and 9 bases, in that order; junction bases with no gene match: 2. CDR3 sequence: CSVGDRGVEQFF. CDR3 in DNA: TGCAGCGTTGGGGACAGGGGGGTTGAGCAGTTCTTC.

The rearrangement joins TRBV2 to TRBJ2-5; 7 positions match TRBD1. Germline V gene sequence: CDR1 SNHLY, CDR2 FYNNEI. The CDR3 spans 14 residues. Germline trimming cut 6 bases from V and 5 bases from J; bases unmatched to any gene: 9. CDR3 region: CASRLTGAGETQYF. The CDR3 DNA reads as TGTGCCAGCAGATTAACAGGGGCCGGGGAGACCCAGTACTTC.

V and J are TRBV30 and TRBJ1-1; 8 bases line up with TRBD1. J gave up 1 base and V 4 bases, and 2 bases lay outside the gene matches. Germline-derived CDR1 and CDR2 are GTSNPN and SVGIG (reference sequence). The CDR3 is 13 amino acids. This CDR3 is CAWMGQANTEAFF. The CDR3 DNA sequence: TGTGCCTGGATGGGACAGGCGAACACTGAAGCTTTCTTT.

This clonotype was detected many times. This chain uses TRBV5-5 with TRBJ1-5; 12 bases match TRBD1. Germline lookup yields CDR1 SGHKS and CDR2 YYEKEE (reference sequence). Trimming at V came to 4 bases and at J to 1 base, leaving 6 bases not matched to a gene. This CDR3 has 17 residues. In DNA, the CDR3 is TGTGCCAGCAGCCTTGGGACAGGGGGCAGGAGCAATCAGCCCCAGCATTTT. Residues: CASSLGTGGRSNQPQHF.

This clonotype was observed at least ten times. The CDR3 here is CASRTSRGKSYNEQFF. In nucleotides, the CDR3 is TGTGCCAGCAGGACTAGCAGGGGGAAGTCCTACAATGAGCAGTTCTTC. The genes are TRBV6-5 and TRBJ2-1; possibly TRBD1 or TRBD2 for D (7 bases each). This CDR3 is built from 16 residues. Between the trimmed V and J ends, which lost 6 bases and 1 base, there was a span of 16 bases. Germline V gene lookup returns CDR1 MNHEY and CDR2 SVGAGI.

In DNA, the CDR3 is TGTGCCACCAGCGGGGGGGACGTTTACAATGAGCAGTTCTTC. Translation: CATSGGDVYNEQFF. V gene TRBV15 combines with J gene TRBJ2-1; 7 bases agree with TRBD2. The length of the CDR3 is 14 residues. The junction had 5 bases not matched to a gene; V was cut back by 5 bases and J by 4 bases. Germline CDR1 LNHNV, CDR2 YYDKDF (reference sequence).

The chain is built from TRBV15 and TRBJ1-5; D is unclear. Germline V CDR1 and CDR2: LNHNV, YYDKDF (reference sequence). This CDR3 spans 13 amino acids. Trimming removed 3 bases at V and 3 bases at J, with 6 bases between. CDR3 in amino acids: CATSRGNNQPQHF. CDR3 nucleotides: TGTGCCACCAGCAGGGGTAACAATCAGCCCCAGCATTTT.

This clonotype has ten or more counts. This sequence joins TRBV20-1 and TRBJ2-3; possibly TRBD2 for D (6 bases). V lost 2 bases, J lost 1 base, and 13 bases lay in between. Per germline, CDR1 DFQATT and CDR2 SNEGSKA (reference sequence). The CDR3 spans 15 residues. In DNA, the CDR3 is TGCAGTGCTAGATCGCTTGCGGGGCGCACAGATACGCAGTATTTT. It specifies CSARSLAGRTDTQYF.

This clonotype was counted many times. The chain employs TRBV9 and TRBJ2-7; D call uncertain. Trimming cost V 1 base and J 5 bases, with 16 bases left between them. This CDR3 has 15 amino acids. CDR1 and CDR2 from the germline V gene are SGDLS and YYNGEE. CDR3 coding DNA: TGTGCCAGCAGCGTAACATTCTGGCCCCAGGACGAGCAGTACTTC. It codes for CASSVTFWPQDEQYF.

This clonotype was counted only a few times. The J gene is TRBJ2-2, the V gene TRBV7-2; tentatively, D is TRBD1 (6 bases). V lost 5 bases and J lost 0, with 16 bases in between. The CDR3 has 17 residues. Per the germline V gene, CDR1 is SGHTA and CDR2 is FQGNSA. CDR3 nucleotide sequence: TGTGCCAGCAGCCGACAGGCAGGGTTCACGAACACCGGGGAGCTGTTTTTT. Its protein product is CASSRQAGFTNTGELFF.

This clonotype occurred many times. CDR3: CSATGQSSGDTQYF. The DNA for the CDR3 is TGCAGTGCTACGGGACAGAGCTCAGGAGATACGCAGTATTTT. This chain joins TRBV20-1 and TRBJ2-3; TRBD1 matches 7 bases. This CDR3 contains 14 residues. Germline CDR1 DFQATT, CDR2 SNEGSKA (reference sequence). J lost 5 bases, V lost 4 bases, and 9 bases had no gene match.

This clonotype has ten or more counts. Germline is not matched at one junction end, which may reflect a read error. The rearrangement links TRBV12-3 or TRBV12-4 to TRBJ2-2; either TRBD1 or TRBD2 may supply D (5 bases each). The CDR3 covers 17 residues. The DNA of the CDR3 is TGTGCCAGCAGTCTAGCAACAGTTACAGGGAACACCGGGGAGCTGTTTTTT. Its protein product is CASSLATVTGNTGELFF.

This clonotype has a count of ten or more. This chain connects TRBV9 to TRBJ2-3, with 9 bases that match TRBD2. The germline gives CDR1 SGDLS, CDR2 YYNGEE. The CDR3 runs 18 residues. Trimming took 0 bases from V and 3 from J; bases not matched to a gene: 11. The CDR3 nucleotides read TGTGCCAGCAGCGTAGACCCCTGGGCGGGGGGGGGAACAGATACGCAGTATTTT. The encoded protein is CASSVDPWAGGGTDTQYF.

CDR3 in DNA: TGTGCCAGCAGGATGGACTGGGGAAGGGAGACCCAGTACTTC. Amino acid sequence: CASRMDWGRETQYF. The chain couples TRBV2 to TRBJ2-5; tentative D call: TRBD2 (5 bases). This CDR3 has 14 amino acids. Germline-derived CDR1 and CDR2 are SNHLY and FYNNEI. Trimming took 6 bases from V and 5 from J, leaving 16 bases between them.

This clonotype was recorded at least ten times. The chain combines TRBV12-3 or TRBV12-4 with TRBJ2-6; a weak D match, TRBD1 (6 bases). CDR3 length: 16 amino acids. Trimming removed 2 bases from V and 2 bases from J, with 10 bases in between. The CDR3 here is CASSLKTGTGANVLTF. CDR3 nucleotide sequence: TGTGCCAGCAGTTTAAAAACAGGGACTGGGGCCAACGTCCTGACTTTC.

CDR3 nucleotide sequence: TGTACCAGCAGCTACAGGGCCCTGAACACTGAAGCTTTCTTT. The encoded protein is CTSSYRALNTEAFF. The genes are TRBV7-2 and TRBJ1-1; D is possibly TRBD1 (6 bases). This CDR3 is 14 amino acids long. The V gene lost 4 bases and the J gene lost 0 bases, with 9 bases spanning the gap. CDR1 is SGHTA and CDR2 is FQGNSA in the germline V gene. Complete variable domain (other parts from reference TRBV7-2 and TRBJ1-1): GAGVSQSPSNKVTEKGKDVELRCDPISGHTALYWYRQSLGQGLEFLIYFQGNSAPDKSGLPSDRFSAERTGGSVSTLTIQRTQQEDSAVYLCTSSYRALNTEAFFGQGTRLTVV.

This clonotype was counted only a few times. V is TRBV30 and J is TRBJ1-2, with 8 bases lining up with TRBD1. This CDR3 has 13 residues. The V segment lost 1 base and the J segment 5 bases; nucleotides outside the gene matches: 3. Germline CDR1 is GTSNPN and CDR2 is SVGIG (reference sequence). CDR3 region: CAWSGQGMYGYTF. DNA for the CDR3: TGTGCCTGGAGTGGACAGGGGATGTATGGCTACACCTTC.

This clonotype was seen repeatedly, ten times or more. The chain is built from TRBV9 and TRBJ2-3; D remains ambiguous. The germline V gene encodes CDR1 SGDLS and CDR2 YYNGEE. V was shortened by 4 bases and J by 4 bases, with 10 bases between the two germline ends. This CDR3 spans 13 amino acids. The CDR3 DNA sequence: TGTGCCAGCAGCTCCCCCCCCCCAGATACGCAGTATTTT. It encodes CASSSPPPDTQYF.

This clonotype was observed at least ten times. The chain links TRBV7-2 to TRBJ1-5, with D possibly matching TRBD1 (5 bases). The CDR3 length is 13 residues. Trimming stripped 5 bases from V and 6 bases from J, with 11 bases between. Germline V gene lookup returns CDR1 SGHTA and CDR2 FQGNSA. In nucleotides, the CDR3 is TGTGCCAGCAGCGGGGGGAGGGGTCAGCCCCAGCATTTT. Its translation is CASSGGRGQPQHF.